This entry lists 6 T cell receptor beta chains sequenced from one sample in a study of blood T cell repertoires in COVID-19. Sequencing used immunoSEQ multiplex PCR; TCRdb keeps in-frame clones, though not all of them. The sample has about 96,000 clones; roughly 75% are singletons. Sequencing was done on a sample of peripheral blood. These TCRs come from a man over 45 who had recovered from COVID-19.

The chain is built from TRBV30 and TRBJ1-2, with no clear D. Per the germline V gene, CDR1 is GTSNPN and CDR2 is SVGIG (reference sequence). The CDR3 runs to 15 residues. V was trimmed by 0 bases and J by 4 bases, leaving 15 bases between them. The DNA of the CDR3 is TGTGCCTGGAGTGTGAGTGGGCTGTCCCTCTATGGCTACACCTTC. Translating gives CAWSVSGLSLYGYTF.

This rearrangement joins TRBV18 to TRBJ2-1, with D possibly being TRBD2 (6 bases). V lost 0 bases and J 6 bases, leaving 12 bases between the germline ends. The CDR3 is 15 residues long. Germline CDR1 is KGHSH and CDR2 is LQKENI. The CDR3 reads CASSPPRGLVNEQFF. DNA of the CDR3: TGTGCCAGCTCACCACCCCGGGGGTTGGTCAATGAGCAGTTCTTC.

The rearrangement joins TRBV5-1 to TRBJ1-4; 9 bases fit TRBD1. The CDR3 runs 19 residues. Trimming removed 3 bases from V and 6 bases from J; junction bases left unmatched: 18. Looked up from germline, CDR1 is SGHRS and CDR2 is YFSETQ. The CDR3 sequence is CASSWKGQGGKVVDEKLFF. CDR3 sequence (DNA): TGCGCCAGCAGCTGGAAGGGACAGGGCGGAAAGGTGGTGGATGAAAAACTGTTTTTT.

J is TRBJ2-5 and V is TRBV20-1; 13 bases match TRBD2. This CDR3 has 19 residues. Germline V CDR1 and CDR2: DFQATT, SNEGSKA (reference sequence). V gave up 6 bases and J gave up 5 bases; unmatched junction bases: 21. CDR3: CSASSGRTSGGNRMETQYF. DNA of the CDR3: TGCAGTGCGAGTTCAGGGAGGACTAGCGGGGGTAACAGGATGGAGACCCAGTACTTC.

This chain links TRBV9 with TRBJ1-2; 7 positions match TRBD1. Germline-derived CDR1 and CDR2 are SGDLS and YYNGEE. After removal of 4 bases from V and 3 bases from J, the junction contained 6 bases not matched to a gene. This CDR3 is 14 amino acids long. CDR3 DNA: TGTGCCAGCAGCAGATCCACAGGGGACTATGGCTACACCTTC. This codes for CASSRSTGDYGYTF.

This clone was counted a few times. The genes are TRBV5-6 and TRBJ2-7; tentatively, D is TRBD1 (6 bases). The CDR3 covers 16 residues. From germline, CDR1 is SGHDT and CDR2 YYEEEE. Trimming took off 0 bases at V and 0 bases at J, with 13 bases between the two ends. The CDR3 DNA follows: TGTGCCAGCAGCTTGGGGGCAGGGGTCTTCTCCTACGAGCAGTACTTC. It encodes CASSLGAGVFSYEQYF.